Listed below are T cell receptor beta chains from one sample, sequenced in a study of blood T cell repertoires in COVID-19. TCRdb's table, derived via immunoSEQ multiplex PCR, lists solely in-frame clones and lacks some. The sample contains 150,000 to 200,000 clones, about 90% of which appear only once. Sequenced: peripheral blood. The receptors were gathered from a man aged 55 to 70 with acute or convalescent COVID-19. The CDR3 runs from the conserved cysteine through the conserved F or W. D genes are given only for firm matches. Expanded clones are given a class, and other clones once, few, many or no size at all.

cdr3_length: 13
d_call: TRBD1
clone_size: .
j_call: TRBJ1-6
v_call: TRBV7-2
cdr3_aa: CAGRTGGNSPLHF
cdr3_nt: TGTGCTGGTCGAACAGGGGGGAATTCACCCCTCCACTTT

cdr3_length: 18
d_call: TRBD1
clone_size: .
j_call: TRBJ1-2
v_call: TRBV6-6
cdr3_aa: CASSPRQGVSMNHYGYTF
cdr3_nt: TGTGCCAGCAGTCCACGACAGGGTGTCTCGATGAACCACTATGGCTACACCTTC

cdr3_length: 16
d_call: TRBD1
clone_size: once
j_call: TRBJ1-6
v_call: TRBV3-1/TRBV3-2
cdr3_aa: CASSQGGRGQSTPLHF
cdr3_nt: TGTGCCAGCAGCCAAGGTGGTCGGGGACAGTCAACACCCCTCCACTTT

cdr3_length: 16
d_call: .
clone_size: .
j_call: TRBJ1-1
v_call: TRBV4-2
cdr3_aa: CASKGGQDIRGTEAFF
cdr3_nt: TGTGCCAGCAAGGGGGGGCAGGATATCCGGGGCACTGAAGCTTTCTTT

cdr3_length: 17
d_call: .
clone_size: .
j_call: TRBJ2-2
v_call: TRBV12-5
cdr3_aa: CASGLVLGRVRAGELFF
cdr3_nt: TGTGCTAGTGGTTTGGTACTTGGCCGGGTTCGGGCCGGGGAGCTGTTTTTT

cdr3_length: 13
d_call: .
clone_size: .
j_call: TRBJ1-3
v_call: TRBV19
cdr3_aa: CASSSRTGNTIYF
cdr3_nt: TGTGCCAGTAGTTCGAGGACTGGAAACACCATATATTTT

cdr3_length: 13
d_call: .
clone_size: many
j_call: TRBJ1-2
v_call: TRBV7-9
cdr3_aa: CASSSFLGGGYTF
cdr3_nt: TGTGCCAGCAGCTCGTTCCTCGGGGGTGGCTACACCTTC

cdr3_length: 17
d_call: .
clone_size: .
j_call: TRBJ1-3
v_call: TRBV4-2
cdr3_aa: CASSQDPRFVSGNTIYF
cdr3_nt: TGTGCCAGCAGCCAAGATCCCCGTTTCGTCTCTGGAAACACCATATATTTT

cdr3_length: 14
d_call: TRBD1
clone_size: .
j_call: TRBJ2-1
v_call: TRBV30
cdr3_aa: CAWSDDRAYNEQFF
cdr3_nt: TGTGCCTGGAGTGACGACAGGGCCTACAATGAGCAGTTCTTC

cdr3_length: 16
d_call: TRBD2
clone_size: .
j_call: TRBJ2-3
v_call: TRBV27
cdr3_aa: CASKGSAGGAADTQYF
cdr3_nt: TGTGCCAGCAAAGGTTCGGCGGGGGGAGCAGCAGATACGCAGTATTTT

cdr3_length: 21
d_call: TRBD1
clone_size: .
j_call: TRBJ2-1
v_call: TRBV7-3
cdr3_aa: CASSLNGGQGVLAGRYNEQFF
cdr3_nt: TGTGCCAGCAGCTTAAATGGGGGACAGGGGGTGCTAGCGGGGCGTTACAATGAGCAGTTCTTC

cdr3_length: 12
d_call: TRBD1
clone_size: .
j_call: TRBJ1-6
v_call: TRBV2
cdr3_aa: CASRGQNSPLHF
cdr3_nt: TGTGCCAGCAGGGGACAGAATTCACCCCTCCACTTT

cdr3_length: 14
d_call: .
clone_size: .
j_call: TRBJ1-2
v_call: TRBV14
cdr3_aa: CASSQDQGYYGYTF
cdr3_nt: TGTGCCAGCAGCCAAGATCAGGGATACTATGGCTACACCTTC

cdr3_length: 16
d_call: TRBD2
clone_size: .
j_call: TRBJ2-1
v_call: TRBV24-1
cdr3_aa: CATSDLSSGGLNEQFF
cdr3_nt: TGTGCCACCAGTGATTTGTCTAGCGGGGGGTTAAATGAGCAGTTCTTC

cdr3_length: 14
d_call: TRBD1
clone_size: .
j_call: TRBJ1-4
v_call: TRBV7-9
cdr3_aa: CASRSGTGGEKLFF
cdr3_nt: TGTGCCAGCAGGTCCGGGACAGGGGGCGAAAAACTGTTTTTT

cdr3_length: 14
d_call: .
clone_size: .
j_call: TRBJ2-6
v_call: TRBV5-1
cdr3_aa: CASEPGSGANVLTF
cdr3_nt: TGCGCCAGTGAACCAGGCTCTGGGGCCAACGTCCTGACTTTC

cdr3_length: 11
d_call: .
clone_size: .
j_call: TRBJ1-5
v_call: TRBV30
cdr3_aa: CAWGMNQPQHF
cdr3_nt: TGTGCCTGGGGCATGAATCAGCCCCAGCATTTT

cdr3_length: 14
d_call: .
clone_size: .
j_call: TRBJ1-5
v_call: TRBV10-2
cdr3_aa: CASSDSYSNQPQHF
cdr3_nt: TGCGCCAGCAGTGACAGTTATAGCAATCAGCCCCAGCATTTT

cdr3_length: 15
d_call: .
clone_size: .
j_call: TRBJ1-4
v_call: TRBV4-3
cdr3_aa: CASSQEGARNEKLFF
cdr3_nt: TGCGCCAGCAGCCAAGAGGGGGCAAGGAATGAAAAACTGTTTTTT

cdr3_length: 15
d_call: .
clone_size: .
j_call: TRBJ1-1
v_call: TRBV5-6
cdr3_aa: CASSQTGNMNTEAFF
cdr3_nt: TGTGCCAGCAGCCAGACAGGAAACATGAACACTGAAGCTTTCTTT

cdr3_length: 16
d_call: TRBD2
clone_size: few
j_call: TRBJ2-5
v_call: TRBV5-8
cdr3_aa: CASSTGLAGGQETQYF
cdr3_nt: TGTGCCAGCAGCACGGGACTAGCGGGGGGTCAAGAGACCCAGTACTTC

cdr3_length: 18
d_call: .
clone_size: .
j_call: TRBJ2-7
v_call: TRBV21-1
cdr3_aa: CASSKVRSRGRAAYEQYF
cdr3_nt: TGTGCCAGCAGCAAAGTGAGGAGCAGGGGGCGGGCCGCCTACGAGCAGTACTTC

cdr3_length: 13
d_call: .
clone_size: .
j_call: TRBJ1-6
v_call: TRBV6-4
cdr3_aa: CASSAGYNSPLHF
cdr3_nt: TGTGCCAGCAGTGCGGGTTATAATTCACCCCTCCACTTT

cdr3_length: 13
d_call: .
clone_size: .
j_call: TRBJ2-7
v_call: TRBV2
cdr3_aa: CASSGGEISEQYF
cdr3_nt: TGTGCCAGCAGTGGTGGAGAAATTAGCGAGCAGTACTTC

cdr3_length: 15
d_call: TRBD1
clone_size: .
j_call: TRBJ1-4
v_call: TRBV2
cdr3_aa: CASRGQAATNEKLFF
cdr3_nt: TGTGCCAGCCGTGGACAGGCTGCAACTAATGAAAAACTGTTTTTT

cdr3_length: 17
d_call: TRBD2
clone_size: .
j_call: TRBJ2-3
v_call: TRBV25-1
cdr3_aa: CASSEGVAGGNTDTQYF
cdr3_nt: TGTGCCAGCAGTGAAGGGGTAGCGGGGGGGAACACAGATACGCAGTATTTT

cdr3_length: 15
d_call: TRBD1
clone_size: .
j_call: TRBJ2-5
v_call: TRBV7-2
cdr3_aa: CASSLVRDRGRPQYF
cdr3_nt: TGTGCCAGCAGCTTAGTCCGTGACAGGGGGAGACCCCAGTACTTC